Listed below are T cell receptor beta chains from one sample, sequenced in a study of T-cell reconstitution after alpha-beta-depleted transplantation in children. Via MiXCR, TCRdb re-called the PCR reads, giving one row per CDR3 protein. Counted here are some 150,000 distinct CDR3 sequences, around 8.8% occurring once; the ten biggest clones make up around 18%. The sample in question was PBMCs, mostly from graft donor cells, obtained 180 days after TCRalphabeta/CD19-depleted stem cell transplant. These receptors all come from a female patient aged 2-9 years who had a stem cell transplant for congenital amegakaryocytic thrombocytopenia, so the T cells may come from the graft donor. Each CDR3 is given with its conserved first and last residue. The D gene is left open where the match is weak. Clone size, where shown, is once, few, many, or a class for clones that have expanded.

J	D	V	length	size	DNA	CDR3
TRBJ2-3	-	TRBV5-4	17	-	TGTGCCAGCAGCTTGGGATTGAGGAGATCTAGCACAGATACGCAGTATTTT	CASSLGLRRSSTDTQYF
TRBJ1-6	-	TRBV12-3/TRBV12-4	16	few	TGTGCCAGCAGTATCAACAGAGGGTCCTATAATTCACCCCTCCACTTT	CASSINRGSYNSPLHF
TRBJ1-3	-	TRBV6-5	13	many	TGTGCCAGCAGCGTGGAGTCTGGAAACACCATATATTTT	CASSVESGNTIYF
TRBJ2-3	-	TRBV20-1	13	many	TGCAGTGCTAGAGGGGGGGCCAGGGATACGCAGTATTTT	CSARGGARDTQYF
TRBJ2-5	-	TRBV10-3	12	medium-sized	TGTGCCGTCCGGGACCTACAAGAGACCCAGTACTTC	CAVRDLQETQYF
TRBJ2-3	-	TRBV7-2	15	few	TGTGCCAGCTCGAACCAGGCTAGCGTAGCAGATACGCAGTATTTT	CASSNQASVADTQYF
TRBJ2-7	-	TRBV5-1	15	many	TGCGCCAGCAGCCCCCGGGCAGGGGCCCCCTACGAGCAGTACTTC	CASSPRAGAPYEQYF
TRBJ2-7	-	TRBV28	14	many	TGTGCCAGCAGTGTTGGGGGGAGGACCTACGAGCAGTACTTC	CASSVGGRTYEQYF
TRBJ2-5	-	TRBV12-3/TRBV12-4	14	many	TGTGCCAGCAGTGTTAGCGGCAACGGGGAGACCCAGTACTTC	CASSVSGNGETQYF
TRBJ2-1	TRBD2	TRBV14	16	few	TGTGCCAGCAGCCATACTAGCGGGAGGGGACCGATGGGGCAGTTCTTC	CASSHTSGRGPMGQFF
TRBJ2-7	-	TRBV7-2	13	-	TGTGCCAGCAGCCCTCGGATCCGAGTAGAGCAGTACTTC	CASSPRIRVEQYF
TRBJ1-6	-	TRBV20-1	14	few	TGCAGCGTGAACCCCGCCTTTGGTAGCTCACCCCTCCACTTT	CSVNPAFGSSPLHF